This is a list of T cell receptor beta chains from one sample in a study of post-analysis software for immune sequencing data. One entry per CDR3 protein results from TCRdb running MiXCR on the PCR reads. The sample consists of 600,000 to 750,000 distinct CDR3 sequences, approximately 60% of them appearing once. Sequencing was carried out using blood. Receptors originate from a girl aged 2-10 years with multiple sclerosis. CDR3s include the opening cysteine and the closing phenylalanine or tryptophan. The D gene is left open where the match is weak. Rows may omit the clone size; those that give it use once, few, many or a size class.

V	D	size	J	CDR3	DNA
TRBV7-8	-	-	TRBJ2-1	CASSPGQGHRDEQFF	TGTGCCAGCAGCCCCGGCCAGGGACATAGGGATGAGCAGTTCTTC
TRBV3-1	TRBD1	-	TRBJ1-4	CASSQDGTGGQANEKLFF	TGTGCCAGCAGCCAAGATGGCACAGGGGGCCAGGCTAATGAAAAACTGTTTTTT
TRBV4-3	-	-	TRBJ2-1	CASSQAGSSREQFF	TGCGCCAGCAGCCAAGCGGGCTCGTCGCGTGAGCAGTTCTTC
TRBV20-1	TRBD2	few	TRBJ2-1	CSALSGRENEQFF	TGCAGTGCACTTAGCGGGAGAGAAAATGAGCAGTTCTTC
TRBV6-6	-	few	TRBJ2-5	CASTLGGEKTQYF	TGTGCCAGTACCCTAGGCGGGGAGAAGACCCAGTACTTC
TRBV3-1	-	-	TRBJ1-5	CASSQAGDGQPQHF	TGTGCCAGCAGCCAAGCGGGGGATGGACAGCCCCAGCATTTT
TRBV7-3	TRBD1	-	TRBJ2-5	CASSLSEGAETQYF	TGTGCCAGCAGCCTCAGTGAGGGGGCAGAGACCCAGTACTTC
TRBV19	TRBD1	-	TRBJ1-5	CASSGQDNQPQHF	TGTGCCAGTAGTGGACAGGACAATCAGCCCCAGCATTTT
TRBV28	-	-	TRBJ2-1	CASSTGAEQFF	TGTGCCAGCAGTACGGGAGCTGAGCAGTTCTTC
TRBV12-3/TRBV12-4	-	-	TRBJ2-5	CASSPGQHRNQETQYF	TGTGCCAGCAGCCCCGGACAGCACCGAAACCAAGAGACCCAGTACTTC
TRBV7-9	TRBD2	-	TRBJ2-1	CASSLVRLAGANEQFF	TGTGCCAGCAGCTTAGTCCGACTAGCGGGAGCCAATGAGCAGTTCTTC
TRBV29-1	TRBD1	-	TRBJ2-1	CSGSQAQGVVGEQFF	TGCAGCGGATCTCAGGCACAGGGGGTTGTCGGTGAGCAGTTCTTC
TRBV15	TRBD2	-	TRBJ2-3	CATSRARLAVSTDTQYF	TGTGCCACCAGCAGGGCGAGACTAGCGGTTAGCACAGATACGCAGTATTTT
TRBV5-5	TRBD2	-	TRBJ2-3	CASSLGTSGGSTQYF	TGTGCCAGCAGCTTGGGGACTAGCGGGGGGAGTACGCAGTATTTT
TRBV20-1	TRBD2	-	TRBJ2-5	CSARDFGAGEQETQYF	TGCAGTGCTAGAGATTTCGGCGCGGGGGAGCAAGAGACCCAGTACTTC
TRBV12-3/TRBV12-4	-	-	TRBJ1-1	CASSGAYHTEAFF	TGTGCCAGCAGCGGGGCCTACCACACTGAAGCTTTCTTT
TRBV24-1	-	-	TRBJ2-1	CATSDFPGHNEQFF	TGTGCCACCAGTGATTTCCCTGGCCACAATGAGCAGTTCTTC
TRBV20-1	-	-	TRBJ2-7	CSAKGGKNSYEQYF	TGCAGCGCTAAGGGGGGAAAAAACTCCTACGAGCAGTACTTC
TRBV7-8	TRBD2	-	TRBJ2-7	CASSPRTSGRGEQYF	TGTGCCAGCAGCCCCCGGACTAGCGGGAGAGGCGAGCAGTACTTC
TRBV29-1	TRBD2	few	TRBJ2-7	CSVVGLSGRAHEQYF	TGCAGCGTTGTGGGACTCAGCGGGAGGGCCCACGAGCAGTACTTC
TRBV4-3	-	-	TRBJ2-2	CASSHDPGQLNTGELFF	TGCGCCAGCAGCCATGATCCGGGACAACTGAACACCGGGGAGCTGTTTTTT
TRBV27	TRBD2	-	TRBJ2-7	CASRRWTSGASYEQYF	TGTGCCAGCAGACGTTGGACTAGCGGAGCCTCCTACGAGCAGTACTTC
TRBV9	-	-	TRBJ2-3	CASSVGIGDSTTDTQYF	TGTGCCAGCAGCGTAGGAATCGGCGATTCTACCACAGATACGCAGTATTTT
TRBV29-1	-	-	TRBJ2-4	CSVGGGEDIQYF	TGCAGCGTTGGAGGGGGGGAGGACATTCAGTACTTC
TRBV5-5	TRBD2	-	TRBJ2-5	CAGSFVPAGGQTQYF	TGTGCCGGCAGCTTTGTACCAGCGGGAGGACAGACCCAGTACTTC
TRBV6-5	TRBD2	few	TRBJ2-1	CASSRGLASYNEQFF	TGTGCCAGCAGTAGAGGACTAGCGTCCTACAATGAGCAGTTCTTC
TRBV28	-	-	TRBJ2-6	CASSFFGSSGANVLTF	TGTGCCAGCAGTTTTTTCGGTAGCTCTGGGGCCAACGTCCTGACTTTC
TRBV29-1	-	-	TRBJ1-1	CSVEGYGSRRTEAFF	TGCAGCGTTGAAGGGTATGGCAGTCGGCGCACTGAAGCTTTCTTT
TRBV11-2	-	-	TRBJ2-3	CASGRAFGTDTQYF	TGTGCCAGCGGTCGGGCGTTTGGCACAGATACGCAGTATTTT
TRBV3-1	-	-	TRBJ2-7	CASSLSYEVGSYEQYF	TGTGCCAGCAGCCTAAGCTACGAAGTGGGCTCCTACGAGCAGTACTTC
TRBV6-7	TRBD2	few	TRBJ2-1	CASSYFISGEQFF	TGTGCCAGCAGTTACTTCATTAGCGGGGAGCAGTTCTTC
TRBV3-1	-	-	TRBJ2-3	CASSQVGAVTDTQYF	TGTGCCAGCAGCCAAGTAGGAGCTGTCACAGATACGCAGTATTTT
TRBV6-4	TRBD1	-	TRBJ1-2	CASRGRDSTYYTF	TGTGCCAGCAGGGGCCGGGACAGTACCTATTACACCTTC
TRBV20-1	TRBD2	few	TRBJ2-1	CSGQREYNEQFF	TGCAGTGGCCAGCGGGAGTACAATGAGCAGTTCTTC
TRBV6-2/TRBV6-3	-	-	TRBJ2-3	CASKEKLDTQYF	TGTGCCAGCAAGGAGAAACTAGATACGCAGTATTTT
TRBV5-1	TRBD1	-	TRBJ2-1	CASSSIDRGFYNEQFF	TGCGCCAGCAGCTCGATAGACAGGGGTTTCTACAATGAGCAGTTCTTC
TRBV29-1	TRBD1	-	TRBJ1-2	CSVENRGSGYTF	TGCAGCGTTGAGAACAGGGGATCTGGCTACACCTTC
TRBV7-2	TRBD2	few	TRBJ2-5	CASSSEGLAWGTQYF	TGTGCCAGCAGCTCAGAAGGACTAGCCTGGGGGACCCAGTACTTC
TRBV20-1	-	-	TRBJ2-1	CSATTPGLLNEQFF	TGCAGTGCGACCACTCCGGGACTCCTCAATGAGCAGTTCTTC
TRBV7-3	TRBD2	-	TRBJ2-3	CASSLTGSGHPPDTQYF	TGTGCCAGCAGCTTAACGGGTAGCGGGCACCCGCCAGATACGCAGTATTTT
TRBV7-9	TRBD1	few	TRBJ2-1	CASSPDEGGNPYNEQFF	TGTGCCAGCAGCCCAGACGAAGGGGGCAACCCCTACAATGAGCAGTTCTTC
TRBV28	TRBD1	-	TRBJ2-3	CASIPGGEDTQYF	TGTGCCAGCATCCCAGGGGGCGAAGATACGCAGTATTTT
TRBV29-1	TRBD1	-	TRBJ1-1	CSVGQGGNTEAFF	TGCAGCGTCGGACAGGGAGGGAACACTGAAGCTTTCTTT
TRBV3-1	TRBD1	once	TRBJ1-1	CAGSHRGPEAFF	TGTGCCGGCAGTCACAGGGGGCCTGAAGCTTTCTTT
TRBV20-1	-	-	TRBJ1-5	CSAQEDGNQPQHF	TGCAGTGCCCAAGAAGATGGCAATCAGCCCCAGCATTTT